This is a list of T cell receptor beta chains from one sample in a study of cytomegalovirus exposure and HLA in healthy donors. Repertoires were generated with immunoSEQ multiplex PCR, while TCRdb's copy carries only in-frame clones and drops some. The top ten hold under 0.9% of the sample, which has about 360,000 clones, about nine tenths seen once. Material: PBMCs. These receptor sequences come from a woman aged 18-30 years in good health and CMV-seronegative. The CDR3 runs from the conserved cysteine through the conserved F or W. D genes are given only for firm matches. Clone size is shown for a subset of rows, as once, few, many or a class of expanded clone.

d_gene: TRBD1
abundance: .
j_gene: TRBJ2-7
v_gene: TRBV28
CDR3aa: CASSLSDRVLDF
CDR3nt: TGTGCCAGCAGTTTATCGGACAGGGTTTTGGACTTC

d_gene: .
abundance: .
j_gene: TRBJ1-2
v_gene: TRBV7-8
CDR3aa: CASSSAGAQNYGYTF
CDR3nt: TGTGCCAGCAGCTCCGCGGGGGCGCAAAACTATGGCTACACCTTC

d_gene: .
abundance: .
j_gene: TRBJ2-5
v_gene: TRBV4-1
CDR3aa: CASSQVPLGPTGETQYF
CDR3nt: TGCGCCAGCAGCCAAGTACCCCTAGGGCCAACGGGGGAGACCCAGTACTTC

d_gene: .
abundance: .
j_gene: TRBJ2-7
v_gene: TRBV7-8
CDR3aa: CASSPPFSGRVNSYEQYF
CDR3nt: TGTGCCAGCAGCCCACCCTTTAGTGGGCGGGTCAACTCCTACGAGCAGTACTTC

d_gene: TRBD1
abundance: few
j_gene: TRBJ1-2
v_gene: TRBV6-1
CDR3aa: CASSIDRGYGYTF
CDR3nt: TGTGCCAGCAGTATCGACAGGGGTTATGGCTACACCTTC

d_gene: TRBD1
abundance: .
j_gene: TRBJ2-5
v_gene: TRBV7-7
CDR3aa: CASSTTGLETQYF
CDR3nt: TGTGCCAGCAGCACGACAGGGCTCGAGACCCAGTACTTC

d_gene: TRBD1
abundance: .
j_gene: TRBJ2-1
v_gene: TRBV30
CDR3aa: CAWSGTGQGVYYEQFF
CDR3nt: TGTGCCTGGAGTGGAACAGGACAGGGGGTGTATTATGAGCAGTTCTTC

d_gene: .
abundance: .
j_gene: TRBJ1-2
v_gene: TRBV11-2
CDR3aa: CASSNGQPPGGYTF
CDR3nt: TGTGCCAGCAGCAACGGACAGCCGCCGGGAGGCTACACCTTC

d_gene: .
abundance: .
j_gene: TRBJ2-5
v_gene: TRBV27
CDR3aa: CASGYSSLDQETQYF
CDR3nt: TGTGCCAGCGGTTACAGCTCCCTGGACCAAGAGACCCAGTACTTC

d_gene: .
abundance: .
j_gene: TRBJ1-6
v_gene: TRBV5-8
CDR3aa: CASSLLGASYSPLHF
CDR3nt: TGTGCCAGCAGCTTGTTAGGGGCTTCTTATTCACCCCTCCACTTT

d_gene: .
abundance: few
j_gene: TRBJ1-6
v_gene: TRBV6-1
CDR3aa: CASSETYRNSPLHF
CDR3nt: TGTGCCAGCAGTGAGACGTACAGGAATTCACCCCTCCACTTT

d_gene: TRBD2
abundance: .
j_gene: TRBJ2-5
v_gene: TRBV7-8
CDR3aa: CASSLVGGGPSETQYF
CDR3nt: TGTGCCAGCAGCTTAGTCGGGGGAGGGCCCTCAGAGACCCAGTACTTC

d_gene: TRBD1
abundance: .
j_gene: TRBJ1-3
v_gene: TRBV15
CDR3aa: CATSNDREYGNTIYF
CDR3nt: TGTGCCACCAGCAACGACAGGGAATATGGAAACACCATATATTTT

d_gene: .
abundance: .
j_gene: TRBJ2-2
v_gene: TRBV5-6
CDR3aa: CASSLGPQRELFF
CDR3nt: TGTGCCAGCAGCTTGGGGCCACAACGGGAGCTGTTTTTT

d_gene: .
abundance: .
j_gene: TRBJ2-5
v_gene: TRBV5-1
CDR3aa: CASSFGTSAETQYF
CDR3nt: TGCGCCAGCAGCTTTGGGACTTCGGCCGAGACCCAGTACTTC

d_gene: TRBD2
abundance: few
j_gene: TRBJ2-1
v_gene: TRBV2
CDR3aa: CASNLAGGIDEQFF
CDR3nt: TGTGCCAGCAACCTAGCGGGAGGTATTGATGAGCAGTTCTTC

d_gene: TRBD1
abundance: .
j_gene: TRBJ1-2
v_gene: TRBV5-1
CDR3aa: CASSLDRGDGYTF
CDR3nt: TGCGCCAGCAGCTTGGACAGGGGGGATGGCTACACCTTC

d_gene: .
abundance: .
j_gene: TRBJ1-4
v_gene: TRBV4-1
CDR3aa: CASSQTGSNEKLFF
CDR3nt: TGCGCCAGCAGCCAAACAGGCTCGAATGAAAAACTGTTTTTT

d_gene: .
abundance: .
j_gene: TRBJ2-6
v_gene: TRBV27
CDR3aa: CASSFLGSGANVLTF
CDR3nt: TGTGCCAGCAGTTTCCTAGGCTCTGGGGCCAACGTCCTGACTTTC

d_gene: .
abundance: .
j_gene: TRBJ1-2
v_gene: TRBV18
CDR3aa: CASSPQGRRYGYTF
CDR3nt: TGTGCCAGCTCACCGCAGGGGCGCCGGTATGGCTACACCTTC

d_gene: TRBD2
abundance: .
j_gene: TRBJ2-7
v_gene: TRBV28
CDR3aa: CASSLSGMAYEQYF
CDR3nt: TGTGCCAGCAGTTTGAGCGGGATGGCGTACGAGCAGTACTTC

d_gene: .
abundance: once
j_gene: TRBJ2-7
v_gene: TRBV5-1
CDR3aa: CASSLVRTGDTNYEQYF
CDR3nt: TGCGCCAGCAGCTTGGTTCGAACGGGGGATACAAACTACGAGCAGTACTTC

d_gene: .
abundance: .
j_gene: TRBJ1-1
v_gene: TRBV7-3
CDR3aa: CASSFHSASEAFF
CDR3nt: TGTGCCAGCAGCTTCCACAGTGCCTCTGAAGCTTTCTTT

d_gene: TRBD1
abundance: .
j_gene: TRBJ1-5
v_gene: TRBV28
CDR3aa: CASRIIDGTGKQPQHF
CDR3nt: TGTGCCAGCCGTATCATCGACGGGACAGGGAAACAGCCCCAGCATTTT

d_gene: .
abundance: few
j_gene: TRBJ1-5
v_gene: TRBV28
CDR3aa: CASSSTFGQGGDQPQHF
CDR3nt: TGTGCCAGCAGTTCAACATTCGGGCAGGGAGGGGATCAGCCCCAGCATTTT

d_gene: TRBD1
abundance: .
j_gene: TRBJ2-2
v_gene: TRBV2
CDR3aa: CASSEGDRGTGELFF
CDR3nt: TGTGCCAGCAGTGAAGGAGACAGGGGGACCGGGGAGCTGTTTTTT

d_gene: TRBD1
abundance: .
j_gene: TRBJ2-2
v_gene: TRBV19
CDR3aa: CASDRGTGELFF
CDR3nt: TGTGCCAGCGACAGGGGGACCGGGGAGCTGTTTTTT

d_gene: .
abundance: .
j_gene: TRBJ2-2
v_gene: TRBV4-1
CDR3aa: CASSSQTRTGELFF
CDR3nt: TGCGCCAGCAGCTCACAGACCAGAACCGGGGAGCTGTTTTTT

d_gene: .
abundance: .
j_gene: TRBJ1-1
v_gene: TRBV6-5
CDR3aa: CASRRTRTSNTEAFF
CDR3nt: TGTGCCAGCAGGCGGACCAGGACTTCGAACACTGAAGCTTTCTTT

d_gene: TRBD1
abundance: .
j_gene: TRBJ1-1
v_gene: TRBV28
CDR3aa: CASSSTGERTEAFF
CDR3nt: TGTGCCAGCAGTTCGACAGGGGAACGCACTGAAGCTTTCTTT

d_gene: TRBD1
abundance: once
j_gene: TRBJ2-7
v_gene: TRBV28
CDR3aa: CASSPETRTGSLRGQYF
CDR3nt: TGTGCCAGCAGTCCAGAAACCCGGACAGGGAGCCTACGCGGGCAGTACTTC

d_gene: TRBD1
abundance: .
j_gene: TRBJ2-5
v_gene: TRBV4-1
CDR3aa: CASSHRGYQETQYF
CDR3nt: TGCGCCAGCAGCCACAGGGGGTACCAAGAGACCCAGTACTTC

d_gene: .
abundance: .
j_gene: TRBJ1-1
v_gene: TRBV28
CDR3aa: CASPPRGDPGHTEAFF
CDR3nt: TGTGCCAGCCCCCCTCGGGGGGACCCAGGCCACACTGAAGCTTTCTTT

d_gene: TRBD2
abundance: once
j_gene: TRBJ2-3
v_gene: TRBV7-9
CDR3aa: CASSPTSVPDTQYF
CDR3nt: TGTGCCAGCAGCCCTACTAGCGTTCCAGATACGCAGTATTTT

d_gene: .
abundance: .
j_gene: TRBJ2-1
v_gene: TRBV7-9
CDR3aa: CASSSPTFPAAKHYNEQFF
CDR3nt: TGTGCCAGCAGCTCCCCCACCTTCCCGGCAGCGAAACACTACAATGAGCAGTTCTTC

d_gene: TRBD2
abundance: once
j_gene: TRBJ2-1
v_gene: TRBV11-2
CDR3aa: CASSLVTGTSGREQFF
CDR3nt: TGTGCCAGCAGCTTAGTAACCGGGACTAGCGGGAGGGAGCAGTTCTTC

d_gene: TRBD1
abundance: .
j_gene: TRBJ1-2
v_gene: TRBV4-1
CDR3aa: CASSHRPGQGGLGYTF
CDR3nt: TGCGCCAGCAGCCATCGTCCCGGACAGGGGGGACTTGGCTACACCTTC

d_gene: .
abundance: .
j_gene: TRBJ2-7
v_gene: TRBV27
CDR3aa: CASSLYTGYEQYF
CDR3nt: TGTGCCAGCAGTTTATATACCGGGTACGAGCAGTACTTC

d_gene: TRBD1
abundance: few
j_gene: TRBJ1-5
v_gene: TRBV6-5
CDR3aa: CASGQGLSQPQHF
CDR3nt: TGTGCCAGCGGACAGGGCTTGAGTCAGCCCCAGCATTTT

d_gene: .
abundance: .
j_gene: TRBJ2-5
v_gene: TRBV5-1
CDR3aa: CASSTAPAGGQETQYF
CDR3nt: TGCGCCAGCAGCACAGCCCCTGCCGGAGGGCAAGAGACCCAGTACTTC

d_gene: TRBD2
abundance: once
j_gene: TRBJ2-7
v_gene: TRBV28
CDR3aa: CASSPGLAGAYEQYF
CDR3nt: TGTGCCAGCAGTCCCGGACTAGCGGGGGCCTACGAGCAGTACTTC

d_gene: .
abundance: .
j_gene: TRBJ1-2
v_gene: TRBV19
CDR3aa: CASFTADHYGYTF
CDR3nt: TGTGCCAGTTTTACAGCGGACCACTATGGCTACACCTTC

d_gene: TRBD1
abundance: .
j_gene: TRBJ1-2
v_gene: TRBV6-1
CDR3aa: CASSVDRGNYGYTF
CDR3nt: TGTGCCAGCAGCGTGGACAGGGGGAACTATGGCTACACCTTC

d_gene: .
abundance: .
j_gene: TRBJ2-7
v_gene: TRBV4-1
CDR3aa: CASSPVIQLNEQYF
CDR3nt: TGCGCCAGCAGCCCAGTCATACAGTTGAACGAGCAGTACTTC

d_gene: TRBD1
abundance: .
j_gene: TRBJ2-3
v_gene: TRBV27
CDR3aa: CASSWGTASTDTQYF
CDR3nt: TGTGCCAGCAGTTGGGGGACAGCTAGCACAGATACGCAGTATTTT

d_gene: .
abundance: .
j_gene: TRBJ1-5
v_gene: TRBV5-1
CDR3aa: CASSLAAGQRPQHF
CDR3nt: TGCGCCAGCAGCTTGGCGGCGGGCCAGAGGCCCCAGCATTTT

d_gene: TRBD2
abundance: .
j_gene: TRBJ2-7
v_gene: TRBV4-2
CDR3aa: CASSQGGGSSYEQYF
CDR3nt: TGTGCCAGCAGCCAAGGCGGGGGGAGCTCCTACGAGCAGTACTTC

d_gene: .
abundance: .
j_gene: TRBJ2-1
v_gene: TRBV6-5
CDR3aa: CASSFEGGTEQFF
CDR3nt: TGTGCCAGCAGTTTTGAGGGTGGTACTGAGCAGTTCTTC

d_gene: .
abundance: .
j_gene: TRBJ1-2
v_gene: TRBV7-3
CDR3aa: CASSQEGSYGYTF
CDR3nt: TGTGCCAGCAGCCAGGAGGGGAGCTATGGCTACACCTTC

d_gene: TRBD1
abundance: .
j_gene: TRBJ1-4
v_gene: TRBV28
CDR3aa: CASTPGQGYEKLFF
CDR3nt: TGTGCCAGCACCCCGGGACAGGGGTATGAAAAACTGTTTTTT

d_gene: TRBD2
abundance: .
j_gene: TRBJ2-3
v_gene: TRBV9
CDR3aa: CASSGGSGASTDTQYF
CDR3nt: TGTGCCAGCAGCGGAGGGAGCGGGGCTAGCACAGATACGCAGTATTTT

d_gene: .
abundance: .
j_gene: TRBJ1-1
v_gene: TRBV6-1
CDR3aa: CASSEATGLNTEAFF
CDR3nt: TGTGCCAGCAGTGAAGCCACAGGGCTGAACACTGAAGCTTTCTTT

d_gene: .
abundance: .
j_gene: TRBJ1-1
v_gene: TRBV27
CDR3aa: CASSLFTGASTEAFF
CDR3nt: TGTGCCAGCAGTTTATTCACAGGCGCGAGCACTGAAGCTTTCTTT

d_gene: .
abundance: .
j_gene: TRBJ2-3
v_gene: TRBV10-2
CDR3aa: CASSPGIHTDTQYF
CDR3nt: TGCGCCAGCAGTCCGGGGATCCACACAGATACGCAGTATTTT

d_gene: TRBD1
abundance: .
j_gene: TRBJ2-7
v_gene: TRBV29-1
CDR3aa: CSVDWAGQGAHEQYF
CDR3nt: TGCAGCGTTGATTGGGCCGGACAGGGTGCCCACGAGCAGTACTTC

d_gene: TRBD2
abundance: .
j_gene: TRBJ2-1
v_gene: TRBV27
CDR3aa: CASIHRAGTSGWRNNEQFF
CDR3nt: TGTGCCAGCATCCACAGGGCCGGGACTAGCGGGTGGCGAAACAATGAGCAGTTCTTC

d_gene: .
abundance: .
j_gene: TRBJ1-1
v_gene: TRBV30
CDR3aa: CAWSPRNLMNTEAFF
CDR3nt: TGTGCCTGGAGTCCGCGGAACCTCATGAACACTGAAGCTTTCTTT

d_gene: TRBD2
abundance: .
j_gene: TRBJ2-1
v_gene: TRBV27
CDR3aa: CASSFSSGGYHNEQFF
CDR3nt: TGTGCCAGCAGTTTCTCGAGCGGGGGGTATCACAATGAGCAGTTCTTC

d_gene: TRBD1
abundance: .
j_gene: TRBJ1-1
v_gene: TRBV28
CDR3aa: CASSFGGTGARYTEAFF
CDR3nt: TGTGCCAGCAGTTTCGGGGGGACAGGGGCGCGATACACTGAAGCTTTCTTT

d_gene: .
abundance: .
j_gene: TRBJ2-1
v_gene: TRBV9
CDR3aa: CASSPGNEQFF
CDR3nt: TGTGCCAGCAGCCCGGGCAATGAGCAGTTCTTC